This record looks at one T cell receptor beta chain sequence and its context. Its cognate antigen is unknown. The germline V gene encodes CDR1 SEHNR and CDR2 FQNEAQ (reference sequence). The CDR3 has 14 amino acids. The germline V and J ends were trimmed by 2 bases and 10 bases, with 15 bases remaining between them. This entry belongs to a study of T cell responses to AZD1222 COVID-19 vaccine. Study-wide points: Mostly white British, mostly female donors; authors suggested clonal diversity may be underestimated. Spike-specific TCR breadth rose after two AZD1222 doses, and depth rose as well. Repertoire samples came only from after the peak T cell response. Variant regions that are unmutated are reportedly the target of nearly half of spike-specific TCRs.

Sequencing used immunoSEQ multiplex PCR; TCRdb keeps in-frame clones, though not all of them. The sample holds 130,000 to 150,000 clones; about nine tenths are singletons and the top ten take less than 2%. Sequences were derived from peripheral blood, sampled 28 days after the second AZD1222 dose. The V gene is TRBV7-9, the J gene TRBJ1-3; no clear D gene. This sequence originates from an adult who received the AZD1222 COVID-19 vaccine. The CDR3, as DNA: TGTGCCAGCAGCTTATTGCGGCAGAGTGATACCATATATTTT. Translated: CASSLLRQSDTIYF.